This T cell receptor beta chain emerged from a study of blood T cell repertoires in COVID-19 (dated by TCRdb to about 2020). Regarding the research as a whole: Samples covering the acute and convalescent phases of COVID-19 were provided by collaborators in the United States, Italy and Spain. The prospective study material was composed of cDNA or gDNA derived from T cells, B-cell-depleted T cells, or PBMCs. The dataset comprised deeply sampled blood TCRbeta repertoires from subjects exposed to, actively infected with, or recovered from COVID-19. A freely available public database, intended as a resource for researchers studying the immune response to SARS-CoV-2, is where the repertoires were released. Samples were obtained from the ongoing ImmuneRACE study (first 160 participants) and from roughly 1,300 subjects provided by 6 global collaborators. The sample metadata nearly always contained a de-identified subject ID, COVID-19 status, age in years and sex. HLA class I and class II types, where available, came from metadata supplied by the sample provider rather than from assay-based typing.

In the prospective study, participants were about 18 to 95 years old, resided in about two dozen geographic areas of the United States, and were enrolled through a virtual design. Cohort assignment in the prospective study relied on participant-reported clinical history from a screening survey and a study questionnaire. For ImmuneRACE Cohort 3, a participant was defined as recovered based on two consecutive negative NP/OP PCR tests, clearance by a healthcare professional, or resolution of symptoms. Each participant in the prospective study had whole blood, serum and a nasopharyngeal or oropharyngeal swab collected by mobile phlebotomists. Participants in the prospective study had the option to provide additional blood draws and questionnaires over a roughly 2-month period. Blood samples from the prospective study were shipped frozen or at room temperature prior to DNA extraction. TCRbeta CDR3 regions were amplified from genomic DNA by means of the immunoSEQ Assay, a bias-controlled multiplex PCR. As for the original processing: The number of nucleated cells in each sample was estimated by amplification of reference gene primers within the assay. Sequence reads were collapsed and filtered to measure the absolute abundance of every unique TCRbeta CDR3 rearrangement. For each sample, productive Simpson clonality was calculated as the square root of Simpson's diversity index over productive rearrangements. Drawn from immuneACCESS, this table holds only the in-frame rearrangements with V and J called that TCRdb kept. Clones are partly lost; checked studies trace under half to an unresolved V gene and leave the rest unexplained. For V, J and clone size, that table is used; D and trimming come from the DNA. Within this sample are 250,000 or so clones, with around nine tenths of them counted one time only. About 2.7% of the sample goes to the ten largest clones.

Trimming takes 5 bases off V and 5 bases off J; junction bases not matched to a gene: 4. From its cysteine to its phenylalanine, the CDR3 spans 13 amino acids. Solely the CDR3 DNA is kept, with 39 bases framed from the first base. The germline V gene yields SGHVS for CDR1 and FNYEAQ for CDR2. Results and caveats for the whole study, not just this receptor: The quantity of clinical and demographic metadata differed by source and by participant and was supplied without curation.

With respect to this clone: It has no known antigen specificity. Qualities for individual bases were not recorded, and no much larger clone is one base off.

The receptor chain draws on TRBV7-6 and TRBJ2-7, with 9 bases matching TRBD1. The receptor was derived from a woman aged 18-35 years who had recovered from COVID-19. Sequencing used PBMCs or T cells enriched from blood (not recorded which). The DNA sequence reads TGTGCCAGCAGCGAGAGGACAGGGGACGAGCAGTACTTC. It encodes CASSERTGDEQYF.